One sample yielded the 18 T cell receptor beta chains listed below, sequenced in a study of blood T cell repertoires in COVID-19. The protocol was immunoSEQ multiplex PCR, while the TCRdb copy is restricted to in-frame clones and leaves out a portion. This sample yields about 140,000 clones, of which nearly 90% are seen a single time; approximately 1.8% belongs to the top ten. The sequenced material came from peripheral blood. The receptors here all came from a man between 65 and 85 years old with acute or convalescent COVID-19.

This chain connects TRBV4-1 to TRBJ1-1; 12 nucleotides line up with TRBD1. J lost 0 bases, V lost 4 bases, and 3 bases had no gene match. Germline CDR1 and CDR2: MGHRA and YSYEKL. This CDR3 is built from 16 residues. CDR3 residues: CASSPRDRGLNTEAFF. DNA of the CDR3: TGCGCCAGCAGCCCCCGGGACAGGGGGCTGAACACTGAAGCTTTCTTT.

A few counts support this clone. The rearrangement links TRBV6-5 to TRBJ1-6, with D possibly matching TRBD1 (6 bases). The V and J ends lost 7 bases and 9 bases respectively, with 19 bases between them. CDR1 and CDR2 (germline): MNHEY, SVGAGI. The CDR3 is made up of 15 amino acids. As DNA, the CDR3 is TGTGCCAGCAAGGCGGAATCACAGGGAAGTTCACCCCTCCACTTT. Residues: CASKAESQGSSPLHF.

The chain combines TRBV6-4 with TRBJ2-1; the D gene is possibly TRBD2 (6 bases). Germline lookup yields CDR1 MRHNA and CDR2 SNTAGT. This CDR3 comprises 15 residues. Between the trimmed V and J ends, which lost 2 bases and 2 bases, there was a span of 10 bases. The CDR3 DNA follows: TGTGCCAGCAGTGACATCCCGGGAGCCTACAATGAGCAGTTCTTC. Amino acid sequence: CASSDIPGAYNEQFF.

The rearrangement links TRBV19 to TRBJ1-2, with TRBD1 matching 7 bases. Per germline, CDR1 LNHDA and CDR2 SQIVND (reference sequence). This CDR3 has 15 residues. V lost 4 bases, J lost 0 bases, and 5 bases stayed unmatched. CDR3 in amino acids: CASSRQGEANYGYTF. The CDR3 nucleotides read TGTGCCAGTAGTAGACAGGGAGAGGCTAACTATGGCTACACCTTC.

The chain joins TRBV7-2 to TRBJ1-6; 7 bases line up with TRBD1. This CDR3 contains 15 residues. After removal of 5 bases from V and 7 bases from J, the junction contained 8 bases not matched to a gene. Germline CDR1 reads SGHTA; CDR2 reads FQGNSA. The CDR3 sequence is CASSLGTATNSPLHF. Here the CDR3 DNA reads TGTGCCAGCAGCCTCGGGACAGCGACAAATTCACCCCTCCACTTT.

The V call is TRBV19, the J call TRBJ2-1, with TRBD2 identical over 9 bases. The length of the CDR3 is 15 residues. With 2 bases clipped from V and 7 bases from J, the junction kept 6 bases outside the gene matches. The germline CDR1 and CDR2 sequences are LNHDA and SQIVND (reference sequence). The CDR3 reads CASSISRGGHNEQFF. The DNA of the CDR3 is TGTGCCAGTAGTATATCGCGGGGGGGCCATAATGAGCAGTTCTTC.

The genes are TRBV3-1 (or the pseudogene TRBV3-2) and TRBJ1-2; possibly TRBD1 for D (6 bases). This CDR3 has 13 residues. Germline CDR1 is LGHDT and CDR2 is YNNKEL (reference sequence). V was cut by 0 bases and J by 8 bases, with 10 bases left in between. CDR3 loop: CASSQEGARGYTF. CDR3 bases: TGTGCCAGCAGCCAAGAGGGGGCTCGAGGCTACACCTTC.

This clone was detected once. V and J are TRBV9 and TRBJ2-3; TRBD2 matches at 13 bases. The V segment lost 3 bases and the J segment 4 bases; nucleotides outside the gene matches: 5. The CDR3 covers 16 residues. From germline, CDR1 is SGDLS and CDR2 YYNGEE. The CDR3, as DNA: TGTGCCAGCAGCGGGGCCGGGACTAGCGGGGCAGATACGCAGTATTTT. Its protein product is CASSGAGTSGADTQYF.

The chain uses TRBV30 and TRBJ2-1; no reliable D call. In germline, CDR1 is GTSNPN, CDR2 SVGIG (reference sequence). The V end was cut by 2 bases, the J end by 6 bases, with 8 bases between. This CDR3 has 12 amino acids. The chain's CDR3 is CAWSPASNEQFF. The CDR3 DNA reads TGTGCCTGGAGTCCCGCTAGCAATGAGCAGTTCTTC.

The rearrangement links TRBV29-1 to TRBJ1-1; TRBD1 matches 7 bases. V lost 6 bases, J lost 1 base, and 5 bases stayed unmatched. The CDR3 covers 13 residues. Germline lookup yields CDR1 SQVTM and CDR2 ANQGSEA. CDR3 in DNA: TGCAGCGTCGCCTGGACAGGGAACACTGAAGCTTTCTTT. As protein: CSVAWTGNTEAFF.

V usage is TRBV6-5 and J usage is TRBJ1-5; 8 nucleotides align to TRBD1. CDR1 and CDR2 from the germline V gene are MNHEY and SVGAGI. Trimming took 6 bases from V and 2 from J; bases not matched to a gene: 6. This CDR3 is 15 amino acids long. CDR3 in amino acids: CASREDRARNQPQHF. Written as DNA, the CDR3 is TGTGCCAGCAGGGAGGACAGGGCCCGCAATCAGCCCCAGCATTTT.

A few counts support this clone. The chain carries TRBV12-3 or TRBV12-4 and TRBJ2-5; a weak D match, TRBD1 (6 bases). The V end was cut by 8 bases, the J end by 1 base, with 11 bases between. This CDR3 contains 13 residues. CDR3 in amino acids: CASGRQVQETQYF. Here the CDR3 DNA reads TGTGCCAGCGGTCGACAGGTCCAAGAGACCCAGTACTTC.

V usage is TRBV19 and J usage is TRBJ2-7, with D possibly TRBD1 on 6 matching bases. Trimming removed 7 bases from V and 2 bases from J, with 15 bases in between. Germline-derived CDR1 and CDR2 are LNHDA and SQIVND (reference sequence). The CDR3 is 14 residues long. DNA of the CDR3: TGTGCCAGTACCAACACAGGGACCCCCTACGAGCAGTACTTC. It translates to CASTNTGTPYEQYF.

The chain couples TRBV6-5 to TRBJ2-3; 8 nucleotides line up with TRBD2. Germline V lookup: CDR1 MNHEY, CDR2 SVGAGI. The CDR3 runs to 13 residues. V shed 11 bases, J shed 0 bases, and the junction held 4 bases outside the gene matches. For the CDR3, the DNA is TGTGCCGGCACTAGCGGAAGCACAGATACGCAGTATTTT. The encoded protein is CAGTSGSTDTQYF.

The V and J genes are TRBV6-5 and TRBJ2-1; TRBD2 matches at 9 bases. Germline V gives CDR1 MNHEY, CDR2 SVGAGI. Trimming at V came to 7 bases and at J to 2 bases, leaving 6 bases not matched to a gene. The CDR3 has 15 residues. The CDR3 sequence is CASKFSGGTYNEQFF. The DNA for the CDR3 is TGTGCCAGCAAGTTTAGCGGGGGTACCTACAATGAGCAGTTCTTC.

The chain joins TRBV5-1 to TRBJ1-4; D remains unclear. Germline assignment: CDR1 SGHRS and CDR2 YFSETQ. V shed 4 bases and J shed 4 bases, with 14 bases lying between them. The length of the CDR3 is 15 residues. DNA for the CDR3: TGCGCCAGCAGCGGCCGTGGAGGGTTTAATGAAAAACTGTTTTTT. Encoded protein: CASSGRGGFNEKLFF.

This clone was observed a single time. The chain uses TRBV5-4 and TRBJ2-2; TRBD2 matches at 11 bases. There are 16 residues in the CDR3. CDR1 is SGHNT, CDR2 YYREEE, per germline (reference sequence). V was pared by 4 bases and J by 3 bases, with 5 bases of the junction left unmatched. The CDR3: CASSPPGLADTGELFF. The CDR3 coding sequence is TGTGCCAGCAGCCCCCCGGGACTAGCGGACACCGGGGAGCTGTTTTTT.

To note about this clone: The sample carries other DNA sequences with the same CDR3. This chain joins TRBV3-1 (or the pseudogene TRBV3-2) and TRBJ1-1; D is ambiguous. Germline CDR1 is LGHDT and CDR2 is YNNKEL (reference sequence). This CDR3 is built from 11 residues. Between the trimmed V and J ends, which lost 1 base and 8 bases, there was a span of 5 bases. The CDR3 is CASSQGAEAFF. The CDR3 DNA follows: TGTGCCAGCAGCCAAGGGGCGGAAGCTTTCTTT.